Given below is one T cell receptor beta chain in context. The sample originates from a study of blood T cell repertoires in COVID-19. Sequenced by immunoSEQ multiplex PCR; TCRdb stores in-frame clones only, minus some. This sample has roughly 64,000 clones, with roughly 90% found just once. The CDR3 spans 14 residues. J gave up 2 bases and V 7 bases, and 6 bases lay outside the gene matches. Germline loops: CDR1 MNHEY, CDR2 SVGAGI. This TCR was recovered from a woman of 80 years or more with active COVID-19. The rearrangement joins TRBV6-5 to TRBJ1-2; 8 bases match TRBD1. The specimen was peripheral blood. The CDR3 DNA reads TGTGCCAGCACCCGGGACAGGAGCAACTATGGCTACACCTTC. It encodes CASTRDRSNYGYTF.